The 13 T cell receptor beta chains presented below share a single source sample, sequenced in a study of cytomegalovirus exposure and HLA in healthy donors. Profiling relied on immunoSEQ multiplex PCR, and the TCRdb table lists in-frame clones only, not all of them. There are about 150,000 clones in the sample; approximately 94% occur only once, and 1.5% to 2% lies in the top ten. Material: PBMCs. Receptor source: a man aged 18 to 30 in good health and CMV-seropositive.

The chain is built from TRBV5-6 and TRBJ1-1, with TRBD1 matching over 7 bases. The CDR3 contains 15 residues. CDR1 and CDR2 (germline): SGHDT, YYEEEE. After removal of 3 bases from V and 0 bases from J, the junction contained 5 bases not matched to a gene. For the CDR3, the DNA is TGTGCCAGCAGCTGGAGACAGGGCATGAACACTGAAGCTTTCTTT. Protein sequence: CASSWRQGMNTEAFF.

The V and J genes are TRBV28 and TRBJ2-5, with D possibly TRBD1 on 6 matching bases. This CDR3 has 16 amino acids. The V end was cut by 5 bases, the J end by 5 bases, with 21 bases between. The germline V gene encodes CDR1 MDHEN and CDR2 SYDVKM. The CDR3 is CASSNGPPRGRETQYF. The CDR3 coding sequence is TGTGCCAGCAGTAACGGGCCTCCCAGGGGCCGGGAGACCCAGTACTTC.

In its sample, this clone was seen once. CDR3 nucleotide sequence: TGTGCCAGCAGTGACCCGGGGACAGATACGCAGTATTTT. It is translated as CASSDPGTDTQYF. This chain connects TRBV6-1 to TRBJ2-3, with TRBD2 as a possible D gene (5 bases). The CDR3 loop spans 13 amino acids. V lost 3 bases and J lost 3, with 7 bases in between. Germline lookup yields CDR1 MNHNS and CDR2 SASEGT.

This sequence joins TRBV6-4 and TRBJ2-3, with a weak D call TRBD1 (5 bases). Trimming cost V 2 bases and J 0 bases, with 12 bases left between them. Germline V CDR1 and CDR2: MRHNA, SNTAGT. The CDR3 totals 16 residues. The CDR3 nucleotides are TGTGCCAGCAGTGACGGGCCAGGGATAAGCACAGATACGCAGTATTTT. Its protein product is CASSDGPGISTDTQYF.

As DNA, the CDR3 is TGTGCCAGCAGAATCCTAAGCAATTCACCCCTCCACTTT. Protein: CASRILSNSPLHF. V is TRBV6-6 and J is TRBJ1-6; no definite D call. The V gene lost 6 bases and the J gene lost 7 bases, with 10 bases spanning the gap. Per the germline V gene, CDR1 is MNHNY and CDR2 is SVGAGI (reference sequence). The CDR3 length is 13 residues.

The chain combines TRBV5-1 with TRBJ2-3; 7 bases line up with TRBD1. The CDR3 spans 15 residues. Trimming at V came to 1 base and at J to 2 bases, leaving 4 bases not matched to a gene. The germline V gene encodes CDR1 SGHRS and CDR2 YFSETQ. The DNA of the CDR3 is TGCGCCAGCAGCTTGAGGGGGACAGACACAGATACGCAGTATTTT. This codes for CASSLRGTDTDTQYF.

A few counts support this clone. J is TRBJ2-1 and V is TRBV10-3; 14 bases line up with TRBD2. The CDR3 consists of 18 residues. V lost 6 bases to trimming and J lost 0 bases; unmatched junction nucleotides: 7. Germline V gene sequence: CDR1 ENHRY, CDR2 SYGVKD. The DNA of the CDR3 is TGTGCCATCAGCGAGACTAGCGGGAGGGCTCGCTCCTACAATGAGCAGTTCTTC. Protein: CAISETSGRARSYNEQFF.

The rearrangement links TRBV2 to TRBJ2-2, with 7 nucleotides matching TRBD1. The CDR3 totals 14 residues. Germline V CDR1 and CDR2: SNHLY, FYNNEI. The J segment lost 5 bases and the V segment lost 6 bases, leaving 6 bases of the junction unmatched. CDR3 sequence (DNA): TGTGCCAGCAGACAGGGGTGGCGGACCGGGGAGCTGTTTTTT. As protein: CASRQGWRTGELFF.

This chain uses TRBV27 with TRBJ2-7; D is possibly TRBD2 (6 bases). Trimming stripped 5 bases from V and 2 bases from J, with 13 bases between. Germline CDR1 and CDR2: MNHEY and SMNVEV (reference sequence). This CDR3 has 14 residues. CDR3 loop: CASSLVAAAYEQYF. CDR3 nucleotides: TGTGCCAGCAGTCTCGTAGCGGCCGCCTACGAGCAGTACTTC.

The J gene is TRBJ1-2, the V gene TRBV5-5; perhaps TRBD1 as D (5 bases). The germline V and J ends were trimmed by 4 bases and 2 bases, with 15 bases remaining between them. Germline-derived CDR1 and CDR2 are SGHKS and YYEKEE (reference sequence). The CDR3 is 15 residues long. The CDR3 protein is CASSRRTTENYGYTF. The CDR3 DNA sequence: TGTGCCAGCAGCCGGCGGACGACAGAGAACTATGGCTACACCTTC. Full variable domain (outside the CDR3, taken from reference TRBV5-5 and TRBJ1-2): DAGVTQSPTHLIKTRGQQVTLRCSPISGHKSVSWYQQVLGQGPQFIFQYYEKEERGRGNFPDRFSARQFPNYSSELNVNALLLGDSALYLCASSRRTTENYGYTFGSGTRLTVV.

The CDR3 sequence is CASSPGQATDTQYF. The CDR3 nucleotides read TGTGCCAGCAGCCCCGGACAGGCTACAGATACGCAGTATTTT. This chain uses TRBV9 with TRBJ2-3; 7 bases are a match to TRBD1. The V gene's germline CDR1 is SGDLS and CDR2 YYNGEE. CDR3 size: 14 residues. V was clipped by 4 bases and J by 3 bases; unmatched bases: 5.

This clone was counted once. The chain carries TRBV5-1 and TRBJ2-7, with D possibly TRBD2 on 6 matching bases. The CDR3 has 13 residues. The germline CDR1 and CDR2 sequences are SGHRS and YFSETQ. Trimming pared 3 bases from V and 7 bases from J, leaving 14 bases between. CDR3 nucleotides: TGCGCCAGCAGCTCGGAGGGAGGCGGGGAGCAGTACTTC. Translation: CASSSEGGGEQYF.

The V gene is TRBV2, the J gene TRBJ2-1; possibly TRBD2 for D (5 bases). The V and J ends lost 11 bases and 8 bases respectively, with 10 bases between them. The CDR3 covers 10 residues. Germline CDR1 SNHLY, CDR2 FYNNEI. CDR3 sequence: CAVLGDEQFF. CDR3 coding DNA: TGTGCCGTTTTGGGAGATGAGCAGTTCTTC.